This entry lists 10 T cell receptor beta chains sequenced from one sample in a study of technical replicates of blood from a handful of donors. The assay was immunoSEQ multiplex PCR, and TCRdb's table has in-frame clones only and misses some. This table has 75,000 to 95,000 clones, under 95% appearing once. Sample: T cells isolated from PBMCs. The receptors originated from a human donor in good health.

The chain couples TRBV28 to TRBJ2-7; 13 bases map to TRBD2. The CDR3 contains 13 residues. V lost 10 bases and J lost 7; bases outside the gene matches: 7. CDR1 MDHEN and CDR2 SYDVKM come from the germline V gene. The CDR3: CATGLAGVEEQYF. The CDR3 DNA sequence: TGTGCCACCGGACTAGCGGGAGTGGAGGAGCAGTACTTC.

This chain connects TRBV27 to TRBJ2-3; TRBD2 agrees at 7 bases. In germline, CDR1 is MNHEY, CDR2 SMNVEV (reference sequence). This CDR3 has 17 residues. Unmatched junction bases numbered 16, after V lost 6 bases and J lost 4 bases. CDR3 amino acids: CASSYLLAQAEPDTQYF. CDR3 DNA: TGTGCCAGCAGCTACTTACTAGCGCAGGCGGAGCCAGATACGCAGTATTTT.

This chain links TRBV7-6 with TRBJ1-5, with 9 nucleotides matching TRBD1. The CDR3 contains 17 residues. Germline V CDR1 and CDR2: SGHVS, FNYEAQ. V was clipped by 5 bases and J by 0 bases; unmatched bases: 8. Here the CDR3 DNA reads TGTGCCAGCAGCCCCGGGACAGGGATCAATAGCAATCAGCCCCAGCATTTT. Translating it yields CASSPGTGINSNQPQHF.

The J gene is TRBJ2-6, the V gene TRBV9; no reliable D call. CDR1 SGDLS and CDR2 YYNGEE come from the germline V gene. V lost 0 bases to trimming and J lost 0 bases, with 13 bases between them. The CDR3 sequence is 18 residues long. The CDR3 DNA is TGTGCCAGCAGCGTAGCTCCAGCGTTGAGCTCTGGGGCCAACGTCCTGACTTTC. It is translated as CASSVAPALSSGANVLTF.

The V and J genes are TRBV6-5 and TRBJ2-7; D is ambiguous. Trimming pared 5 bases from V and 1 base from J, leaving 6 bases between. The CDR3 loop spans 12 amino acids. From germline, CDR1 is MNHEY and CDR2 SVGAGI. The CDR3 spells CASSAGSYEQYF. CDR3 DNA: TGTGCCAGCAGTGCCGGTTCCTACGAGCAGTACTTC.

This rearrangement joins TRBV2 to TRBJ1-1; a possible D gene is TRBD1 (5 bases). Trimming took off 8 bases at V and 1 base at J, with 14 bases between the two ends. The CDR3 runs to 14 residues. Germline V CDR1 and CDR2: SNHLY, FYNNEI. The CDR3 loop is CASLKTAKNTEAFF. In DNA, the CDR3 is TGTGCCAGCTTAAAGACAGCTAAGAACACTGAAGCTTTCTTT.

The chain joins TRBV7-9 to TRBJ2-3; 7 nucleotides agree with TRBD2. This CDR3 has 15 amino acids. CDR1 SEHNR and CDR2 FQNEAQ come from the germline V gene (reference sequence). Losses at the gene ends were 2 bases for V and 0 bases for J; bases not matched to a gene: 2. CDR3 coding DNA: TGTGCCAGCAGCTTACCTAGCGGAAGCACAGATACGCAGTATTTT. This gives the protein CASSLPSGSTDTQYF.

The rearrangement uses TRBV4-1 and TRBJ2-5; 8 bases match TRBD2. The V segment lost 1 base and the J segment 5 bases; nucleotides outside the gene matches: 6. The CDR3 length is 15 residues. The germline V gene encodes CDR1 MGHRA and CDR2 YSYEKL. The chain's CDR3 is CASSQVGRGVETQYF. CDR3 nucleotide sequence: TGCGCCAGCAGCCAAGTCGGGAGGGGGGTTGAGACCCAGTACTTC.

The chain combines TRBV9 with TRBJ2-5; a weak D match, TRBD2 (6 bases). Germline V gives CDR1 SGDLS, CDR2 YYNGEE. The CDR3 length is 16 residues. The V end was cut by 0 bases, the J end by 2 bases, with 14 bases between. The CDR3 region has the DNA TGTGCCAGCAGCGTAGGGGGGGTCCCGCAACAAGAGACCCAGTACTTC. Translation: CASSVGGVPQQETQYF.

The chain recombines TRBV28 with TRBJ2-7; 8 positions match TRBD2. The CDR3 is 16 amino acids. CDR1 and CDR2 (germline): MDHEN, SYDVKM. The V gene end was trimmed by 8 bases and the J gene end by 3 bases; junction bases not matched to a gene: 15. The CDR3, as DNA: TGTGCCAGCCGACCTGTGGGACTAGATTTTCGCTACGAGCAGTACTTC. Residues: CASRPVGLDFRYEQYF.